Listed below are T cell receptor beta chains from one sample, sequenced in a study of CD4+ T cells in melanoma. The protocol was immunoSEQ multiplex PCR, while the TCRdb copy is restricted to in-frame clones and leaves out a portion. The sample contains 9,500 to 10,000 clones, roughly 80% of which appear only once. Sample: cells from a culture (not recorded whether cultured in vitro). The source of these receptors is a human donor with melanoma. Both conserved end residues are part of each CDR3. Fields, in order: J gene, V gene, D gene, clone size, CDR3 protein, CDR3 DNA. D genes are given only for firm matches. Clone size appears in some rows only: once, few, many, or a class for an expanded clone.

j_call: TRBJ2-7; v_call: TRBV4-1; d_call: TRBD2; clone_size: -; cdr3_aa: CASSQGVAGAYYEQYF; cdr3_nt: TGCGCCAGCAGCCAAGGGGTAGCGGGGGCCTACTACGAGCAGTACTTC
j_call: TRBJ2-1; v_call: TRBV5-4; d_call: TRBD2; clone_size: -; cdr3_aa: CASSFGGARSNEQFF; cdr3_nt: TGTGCCAGCAGTTTCGGGGGGGCCCGTTCAAATGAGCAGTTCTTC
j_call: TRBJ2-6; v_call: TRBV4-1; d_call: -; clone_size: -; cdr3_aa: CASSQVPIPPFSGANVLTF; cdr3_nt: TGCGCCAGCAGCCAAGTCCCCATTCCTCCCTTCTCTGGGGCCAACGTCCTGACTTTC
j_call: TRBJ1-1; v_call: TRBV19; d_call: -; clone_size: -; cdr3_aa: CASSITGTRAEAFF; cdr3_nt: TGTGCCAGTAGTATAACAGGGACGAGGGCTGAAGCTTTCTTT
j_call: TRBJ2-4; v_call: TRBV4-2; d_call: TRBD2; clone_size: -; cdr3_aa: CASSLPAGGDSLAKNIQYF; cdr3_nt: TGTGCCAGCAGCTTACCCGCGGGGGGTGACAGTCTAGCCAAAAACATTCAGTACTTC
j_call: TRBJ1-2; v_call: TRBV7-9; d_call: -; clone_size: -; cdr3_aa: CASSLGVGYGYTF; cdr3_nt: TGTGCCAGCAGCTTAGGGGTCGGGTATGGCTACACCTTC
j_call: TRBJ2-5; v_call: TRBV5-1; d_call: TRBD1; clone_size: -; cdr3_aa: CASSAPGQGPQETQYF; cdr3_nt: TGCGCCAGCAGCGCCCCGGGACAGGGTCCCCAAGAGACCCAGTACTTC
j_call: TRBJ1-2; v_call: TRBV27; d_call: -; clone_size: -; cdr3_aa: CASSPRSGSSGYTF; cdr3_nt: TGTGCCAGCAGTCCCCGTTCAGGGTCAAGTGGCTACACCTTC
j_call: TRBJ1-2; v_call: TRBV21-1; d_call: -; clone_size: -; cdr3_aa: CASDISLQGKRNGYTF; cdr3_nt: TGTGCCAGCGACATAAGTCTTCAGGGGAAGAGAAATGGCTACACCTTC
j_call: TRBJ2-2; v_call: TRBV7-2; d_call: -; clone_size: -; cdr3_aa: CASSPQWLAGELFF; cdr3_nt: TGTGCCAGCAGCCCCCAATGGCTCGCCGGGGAGCTGTTTTTT
j_call: TRBJ1-1; v_call: TRBV12-3/TRBV12-4; d_call: -; clone_size: -; cdr3_aa: CASISGASTEAFF; cdr3_nt: TGTGCCAGCATTTCAGGGGCGAGCACTGAAGCTTTCTTT
j_call: TRBJ2-7; v_call: TRBV2; d_call: -; clone_size: few; cdr3_aa: CASSGSSSDLYEQYF; cdr3_nt: TGTGCCAGCAGTGGTTCGTCTAGCGACTTATACGAGCAGTACTTC
j_call: TRBJ2-3; v_call: TRBV5-4; d_call: TRBD1; clone_size: -; cdr3_aa: CALRSGTDTDTQYF; cdr3_nt: TGTGCCCTACGGTCGGGGACAGACACAGATACGCAGTATTTT